This T cell receptor (beta chain) was captured in a study of beta chain features in type 1 diabetes. Sampling consisted of one heparinised blood draw per donor, averaging about 116 mL. Of the isolated RNA, all was reverse transcribed, and so the sequenced material was expressed TCRB transcripts. Profiled with immunoSEQ multiplex PCR; TCRdb holds only in-frame clones, not every one. The table shows hundreds of thousands of clones, with around 12% occurring only once. The TCR was taken from a man in his late teens or twenties in good health. The specimen was naive CD4+ T cells from blood.

The CDR3 here is CASSQEGTGSWATQYF. The CDR3 DNA reads TGCGCCAGCAGCCAGGAAGGGACAGGGTCTTGGGCGACCCAGTACTTC. This sequence joins TRBV4-3 and TRBJ2-5, with 9 bases fitting TRBD1. Germline V gives CDR1 LGHNA, CDR2 YSLEER. The CDR3 extends over 16 amino acids. The ends lost 3 bases at V and 7 bases at J; junction bases unmatched: 12.